The source of this T cell receptor (beta chain) is a study of post-analysis software for immune sequencing data. Study in general: Relapsing-remitting, secondary progressive and progressive-relapsing multiple sclerosis courses were included. General study findings and limits: There were five TRBV segments more frequent in patients than controls, and TRBV5-6, TRBV5-1 and TRBV20-1 were among them. Clustering by F measure revealed strong co-clustering among samples prepared together in one batch. Compared against controls, patients with multiple sclerosis displayed significantly lower normalized Chao1 diversity.

Presence of unique molecular identifiers characterized the TCR beta cDNA libraries. Input of about 0.9 to 10 million T cells yielded 500,000 to 650,000 cDNA molecules. TCRdb re-called the PCR reads through MiXCR, storing one row per CDR3 protein. The data hold hundreds of thousands of distinct CDR3 sequences, with approximately 60% observed a single time. On this clonotype: The antigen remains unidentified.

The CDR3 length is 15 residues. Germline V gives CDR1 SGHAT, CDR2 FQNNGV. V lost 3 bases to trimming and J lost 5 bases, with 14 bases between them. The source of this sequence is a girl aged 2 to 9 with multiple sclerosis. Sequenced: blood. The chain carries TRBV11-2 and TRBJ2-1; D assignment may be TRBD1 or TRBD2 (5 bases each). For the CDR3, the DNA is TGTGCCAGCAGCTTGGGAGCCGGGGCTAACAATGAGCAGTTCTTC. Translated: CASSLGAGANNEQFF.